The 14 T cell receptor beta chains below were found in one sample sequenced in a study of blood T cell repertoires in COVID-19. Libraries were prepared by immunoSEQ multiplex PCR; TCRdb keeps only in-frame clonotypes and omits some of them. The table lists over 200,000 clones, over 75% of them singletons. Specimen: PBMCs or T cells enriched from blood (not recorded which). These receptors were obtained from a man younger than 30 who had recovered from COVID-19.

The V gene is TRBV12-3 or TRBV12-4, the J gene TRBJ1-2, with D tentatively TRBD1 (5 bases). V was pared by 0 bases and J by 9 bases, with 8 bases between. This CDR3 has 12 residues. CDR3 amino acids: CASSLAGVRYTF. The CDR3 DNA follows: TGTGCCAGCAGTTTAGCAGGGGTCCGCTACACCTTC.

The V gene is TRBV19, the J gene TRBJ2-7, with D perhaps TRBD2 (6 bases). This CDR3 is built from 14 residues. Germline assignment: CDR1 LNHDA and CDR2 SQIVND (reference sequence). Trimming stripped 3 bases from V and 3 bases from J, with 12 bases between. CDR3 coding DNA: TGTGCCAGTAGTATTTCGGAGGGACTCTACGAGCAGTACTTC. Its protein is CASSISEGLYEQYF.

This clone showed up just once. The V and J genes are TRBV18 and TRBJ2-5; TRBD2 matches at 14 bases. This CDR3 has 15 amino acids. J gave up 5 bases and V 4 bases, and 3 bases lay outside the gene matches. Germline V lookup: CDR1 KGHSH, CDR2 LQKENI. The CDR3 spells CASSLGTSGSETQYF. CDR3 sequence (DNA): TGTGCCAGCTCACTGGGGACTAGCGGGAGTGAGACCCAGTACTTC.

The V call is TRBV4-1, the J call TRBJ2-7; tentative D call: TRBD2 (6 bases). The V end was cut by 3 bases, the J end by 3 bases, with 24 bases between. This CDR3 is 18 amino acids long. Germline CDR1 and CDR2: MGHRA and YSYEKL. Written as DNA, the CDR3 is TGCGCCAGCAGCCAGTCGCTTGCGGGGCATGCCCCCCTCTACGAGCAGTACTTC. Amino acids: CASSQSLAGHAPLYEQYF.

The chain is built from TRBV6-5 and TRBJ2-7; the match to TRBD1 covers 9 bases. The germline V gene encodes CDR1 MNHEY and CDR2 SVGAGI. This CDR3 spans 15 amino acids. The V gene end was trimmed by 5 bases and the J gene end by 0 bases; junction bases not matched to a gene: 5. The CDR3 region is CASSIRDRASYEQYF. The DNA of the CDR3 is TGTGCCAGCAGTATCCGGGACAGGGCCTCCTACGAGCAGTACTTC.

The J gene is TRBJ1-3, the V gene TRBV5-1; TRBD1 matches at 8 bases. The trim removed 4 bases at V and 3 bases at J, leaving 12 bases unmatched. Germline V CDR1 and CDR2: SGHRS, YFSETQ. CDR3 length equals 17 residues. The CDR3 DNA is TGCGCCAGCAGCCGGGGCCGACAGGGGTCTAGTGGAAACACCATATATTTT. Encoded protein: CASSRGRQGSSGNTIYF.

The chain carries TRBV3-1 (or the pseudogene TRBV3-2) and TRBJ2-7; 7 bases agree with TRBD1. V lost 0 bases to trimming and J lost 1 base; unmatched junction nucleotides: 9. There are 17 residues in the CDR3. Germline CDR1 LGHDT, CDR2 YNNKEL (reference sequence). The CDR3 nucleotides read TGTGCCAGCAGCCAAGATCTTCCAGGGGGTGGTTCCTACGAGCAGTACTTC. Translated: CASSQDLPGGGSYEQYF.

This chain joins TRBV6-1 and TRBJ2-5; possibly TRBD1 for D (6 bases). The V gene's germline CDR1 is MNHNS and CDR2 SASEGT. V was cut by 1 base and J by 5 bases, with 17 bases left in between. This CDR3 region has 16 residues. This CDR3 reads CASSEGVGGGGETQYF. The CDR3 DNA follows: TGTGCCAGCAGTGAAGGAGTTGGGGGCGGTGGGGAGACCCAGTACTTC.

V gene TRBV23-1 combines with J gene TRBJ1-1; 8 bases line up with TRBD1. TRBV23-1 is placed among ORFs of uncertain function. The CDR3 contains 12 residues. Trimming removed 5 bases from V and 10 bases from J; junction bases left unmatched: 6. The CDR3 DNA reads TGCGCCAGCAGTAGACAGGGGCCGCGAGCTTTCTTT. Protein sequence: CASSRQGPRAFF.

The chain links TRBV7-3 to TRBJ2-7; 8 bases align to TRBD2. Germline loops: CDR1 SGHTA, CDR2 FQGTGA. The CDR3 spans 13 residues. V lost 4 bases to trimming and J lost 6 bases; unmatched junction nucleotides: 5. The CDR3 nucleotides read TGTGCCAGCAGCTCCAGGACTAGCAGCGAGCAGTACTTC. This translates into CASSSRTSSEQYF.

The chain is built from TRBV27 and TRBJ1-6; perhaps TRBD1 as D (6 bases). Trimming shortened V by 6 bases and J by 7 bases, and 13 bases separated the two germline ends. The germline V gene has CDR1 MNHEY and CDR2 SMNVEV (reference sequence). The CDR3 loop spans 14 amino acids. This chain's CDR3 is CASSPRQENSPLHF. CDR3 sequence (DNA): TGTGCCAGCAGCCCGCGACAGGAGAATTCACCCCTCCACTTT.

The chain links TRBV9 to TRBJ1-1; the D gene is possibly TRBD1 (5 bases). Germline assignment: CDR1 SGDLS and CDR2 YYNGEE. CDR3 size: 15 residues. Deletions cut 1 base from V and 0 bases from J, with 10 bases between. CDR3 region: CASSVLGGMNTEAFF. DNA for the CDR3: TGTGCCAGCAGCGTATTGGGGGGAATGAACACTGAAGCTTTCTTT.

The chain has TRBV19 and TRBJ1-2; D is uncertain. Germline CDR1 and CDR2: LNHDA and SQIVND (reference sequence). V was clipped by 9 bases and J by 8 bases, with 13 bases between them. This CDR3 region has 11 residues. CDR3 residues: CASGISVGYTF. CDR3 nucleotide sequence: TGTGCCAGCGGGATCTCCGTCGGCTACACCTTC. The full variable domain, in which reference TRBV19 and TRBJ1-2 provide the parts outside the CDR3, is DGGITQSPKYLFRKEGQNVTLSCEQNLNHDAMYWYRQDPGQGLRLIYYSQIVNDFQKGDIAEGYSVSREKKESFPLTVTSAQKNPTAFYLCASGISVGYTFGSGTRLTVV.

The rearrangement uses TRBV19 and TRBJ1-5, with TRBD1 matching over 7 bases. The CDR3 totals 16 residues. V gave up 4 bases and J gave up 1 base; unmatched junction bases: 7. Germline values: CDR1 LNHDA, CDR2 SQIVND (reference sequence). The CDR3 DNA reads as TGTGCCAGTAGTAACCCAGGGGGTTTGAGCAATCAGCCCCAGCATTTT. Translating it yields CASSNPGGLSNQPQHF.